Below, 25 T cell receptor beta chains from the same sample are listed, as sequenced in a study of T cell responses to AZD1222 COVID-19 vaccine. Using immunoSEQ multiplex PCR, the repertoire was profiled, and TCRdb retains in-frame clones only, with some absent. Of 99,000 or so clones detected, 88% appear once; the ten largest clones hold 8% to 9%. The sequencing here drew on peripheral blood, taken on day 0 of AZD1222 vaccination. Every receptor here comes from an adult in good health.

The rearrangement links TRBV11-2 to TRBJ2-2; possible D gene TRBD1, 6 bases. The CDR3 runs to 14 residues. Trimming cost V 2 bases and J 7 bases, with 11 bases left between them. CDR1 and CDR2 (germline): SGHAT, FQNNGV. This CDR3 reads CASSLSNRVGELFF. Written as DNA, the CDR3 is TGTGCCAGCAGCTTATCGAACAGGGTCGGGGAGCTGTTTTTT. Looking up the rest from reference TRBV11-2 and TRBJ2-2 gives the full variable domain: EAGVAQSPRYKIIEKRQSVAFWCNPISGHATLYWYQQILGQGPKLLIQFQNNGVVDDSQLPKDRFSAERLKGVDSTLKIQPAKLEDSAVYLCASSLSNRVGELFFGEGSRLTVL.

The CDR3 reads CASSPTGTGYGAFF. The CDR3 coding sequence is TGTGCCAGCAGCCCGACCGGGACAGGGTACGGAGCTTTCTTT. The V call is TRBV28, the J call TRBJ1-1; 9 bases map to TRBD1. This CDR3 has 14 residues. V lost 6 bases to trimming and J lost 10 bases; unmatched junction nucleotides: 12. Germline CDR1 MDHEN, CDR2 SYDVKM.

The J gene is TRBJ2-7, the V gene TRBV29-1, with TRBD1 matching over 9 bases. CDR1 is SQVTM and CDR2 is ANQGSEA in the germline V gene. This CDR3 region has 14 residues. Trimming at V came to 3 bases and at J to 3 bases, leaving 6 bases not matched to a gene. The CDR3 spells CSVEKPGQGYEQYF. The CDR3 DNA reads TGCAGCGTTGAGAAACCGGGACAGGGCTACGAGCAGTACTTC.

The chain has TRBV3-1 (or the pseudogene TRBV3-2) and TRBJ2-5; 11 bases line up with TRBD2. Trimming removed 4 bases from V and 2 bases from J; junction bases left unmatched: 9. CDR1 is LGHDT and CDR2 is YNNKEL in the germline V gene (reference sequence). CDR3 length: 17 amino acids. The CDR3 DNA sequence: TGTGCCAGCAGCCGCCTGTATCTAGCGGGGGGACAAGAGACCCAGTACTTC. Residues: CASSRLYLAGGQETQYF.

This chain links TRBV5-1 with TRBJ2-7, with 7 bases that match TRBD1. This CDR3 has 14 residues. After removal of 3 bases from V and 3 bases from J, the junction contained 6 bases not matched to a gene. CDR1 is SGHRS and CDR2 is YFSETQ in the germline V gene. The CDR3 nucleotides are TGCGCCAGCAGCTCGTCGGGACAGATCTACGAGCAGTACTTC. Protein product: CASSSSGQIYEQYF.

This chain joins TRBV5-1 and TRBJ2-1, with D uncertain. The CDR3 contains 14 residues. Germline lookup yields CDR1 SGHRS and CDR2 YFSETQ. The V gene lost 6 bases and the J gene lost 6 bases, with 16 bases spanning the gap. The DNA for the CDR3 is TGCGCCAGCACCCAGTCATCTAGTGGCAATGAGCAGTTCTTC. Protein sequence: CASTQSSSGNEQFF.

The chain carries TRBV10-3 and TRBJ1-2, with 8 positions matching TRBD1. The CDR3 consists of 14 residues. Per germline, CDR1 ENHRY and CDR2 SYGVKD. The V and J ends lost 5 bases and 3 bases, in that order; junction bases with no gene match: 5. CDR3: CAISSDREYYGYTF. The CDR3 DNA follows: TGTGCCATCAGTTCGGACAGGGAATACTATGGCTACACCTTC.

This rearrangement joins TRBV6-2 or TRBV6-3 to TRBJ1-2; D not resolved. Germline CDR1 reads MNHEY; CDR2 reads SVGEGT. The CDR3 is 11 residues long. With 5 bases removed from V and 1 base from J, the gap between germline ends came to 2 bases. Here the CDR3 DNA reads TGTGCCAGCAGTGATAACTATGGCTACACCTTC. Translated: CASSDNYGYTF.

V is TRBV9 and J is TRBJ2-3; TRBD2 aligns across 10 bases. Losses at the gene ends were 0 bases for V and 4 bases for J; bases not matched to a gene: 5. Germline loops: CDR1 SGDLS, CDR2 YYNGEE. The CDR3 consists of 16 residues. The CDR3 is CASSVVVAGGADTQYF. In nucleotides, the CDR3 is TGTGCCAGCAGCGTAGTTGTAGCGGGAGGCGCAGATACGCAGTATTTT. Combining the CDR3 with reference TRBV9 and TRBJ2-3 gives the whole variable domain DSGVTQTPKHLITATGQRVTLRCSPRSGDLSVYWYQQSLDQGLQFLIQYYNGEERAKGNILERFSAQQFPDLHSELNLSSLELGDSALYFCASSVVVAGGADTQYFGPGTRLTVL.

This clone was seen more than once but under ten times. V gene TRBV23-1 combines with J gene TRBJ1-1; D unresolved. TRBV23-1 is an open reading frame whose function is uncertain. The CDR3 spans 14 residues. Trimming shortened V by 0 bases and J by 7 bases, and 12 bases separated the two germline ends. The CDR3 spells CASSQSARAGEAFF. The CDR3, as DNA: TGCGCCAGCAGTCAATCGGCAAGGGCCGGTGAAGCTTTCTTT.

The V call is TRBV7-8, the J call TRBJ1-5, with TRBD1 matching 11 bases. CDR1 SGHVS and CDR2 FQNEAQ come from the germline V gene. J gave up 8 bases and V 6 bases, and 6 bases lay outside the gene matches. The CDR3 has 14 amino acids. In DNA form, the CDR3 reads TGTGCCAGCAGGGCCGGGACAGGGGGAGAGCCCCAGCATTTT. Its translation: CASRAGTGGEPQHF.

This rearrangement joins TRBV18 to TRBJ2-7, with unresolved D. V gave up 5 bases and J gave up 7 bases, with 15 bases separating them. This CDR3 is built from 13 residues. CDR1 is KGHSH, CDR2 LQKENI, per germline. CDR3 sequence (DNA): TGTGCCAGCTCAATTCGAGACGGAATAGAGCAGTACTTC. Encoded protein: CASSIRDGIEQYF.

This chain connects TRBV15 to TRBJ1-5, with D hard to call. CDR3 length: 14 amino acids. V dropped 4 bases and J dropped 4 bases, with 11 bases sitting between them. Germline V gene data show CDR1 as LNHNV and CDR2 as YYDKDF (reference sequence). The CDR3 sequence is CATSKEEGNQPQHF. CDR3 nucleotide sequence: TGTGCCACCAGCAAAGAAGAGGGTAATCAGCCCCAGCATTTT.

V gene TRBV29-1 combines with J gene TRBJ1-1, with D unresolved. CDR1 SQVTM and CDR2 ANQGSEA come from the germline V gene. The CDR3 consists of 12 residues. The V end lost 4 bases, the J end lost 11 bases, and 17 bases lay between the germline ends. CDR3 in amino acids: CSVALRLERAFF. The CDR3 coding sequence is TGCAGCGTTGCCCTTCGACTGGAAAGGGCTTTCTTT. Full variable domain (remainder filled in from reference TRBV29-1 and TRBJ1-1): SAVISQKPSRDICQRGTSLTIQCQVDSQVTMMFWYRQQPGQSLTLIATANQGSEATYESGFVIDKFPISRPNLTFSTLTVSNMSPEDSSIYLCSVALRLERAFFGQGTRLTVV.

V is TRBV29-1 and J is TRBJ2-5, with D possibly matching TRBD1 (7 bases). This CDR3 has 15 residues. From germline, CDR1 is SQVTM and CDR2 ANQGSEA. The ends were cut back, 4 bases at V and 5 bases at J, with 20 bases in the middle. The CDR3 DNA is TGCAGCGTTGTCACCCCCAGGGGGGAAAGGGAGACCCAGTACTTC. Its protein is CSVVTPRGERETQYF. Full variable domain (rest looked up from reference TRBV29-1 and TRBJ2-5): SAVISQKPSRDICQRGTSLTIQCQVDSQVTMMFWYRQQPGQSLTLIATANQGSEATYESGFVIDKFPISRPNLTFSTLTVSNMSPEDSSIYLCSVVTPRGERETQYFGPGTRLLVL.

In the case of this clone: The same CDR3 is also encoded by other DNA sequences in this sample. This chain uses TRBV6-2 or TRBV6-3 with TRBJ1-1, with D possibly being TRBD1 (5 bases). Trimming pared 2 bases from V and 5 bases from J, leaving 9 bases between. The CDR3 is 13 residues long. CDR1 is MNHEY and CDR2 is SVGEGT in the germline V gene. This chain's CDR3 is CASSYLGGTEAFF. CDR3 coding DNA: TGTGCCAGCAGTTACCTGGGGGGGACTGAAGCTTTCTTT.

This chain links TRBV29-1 with TRBJ2-7; TRBD2 matches at 10 bases. The V gene's germline CDR1 is SQVTM and CDR2 ANQGSEA. V lost 7 bases and J lost 4; bases outside the gene matches: 7. The CDR3 is made up of 13 amino acids. The CDR3 sequence is CSALRGLAYEQYF. CDR3 DNA sequence: TGCAGCGCCCTTAGGGGACTAGCGTACGAGCAGTACTTC.

This chain uses TRBV9 with TRBJ1-2, with 7 bases fitting TRBD1. V lost 4 bases to trimming and J lost 7 bases; unmatched junction nucleotides: 13. The CDR3 is 15 residues long. Germline V lookup: CDR1 SGDLS, CDR2 YYNGEE. The CDR3 DNA reads TGTGCCAGCAGCCCCCAAGGGGGCAGGGAGTTTGGCTACACCTTC. It codes for CASSPQGGREFGYTF. Based on the CDR3 plus reference TRBV9 and TRBJ1-2, the full variable domain is DSGVTQTPKHLITATGQRVTLRCSPRSGDLSVYWYQQSLDQGLQFLIQYYNGEERAKGNILERFSAQQFPDLHSELNLSSLELGDSALYFCASSPQGGREFGYTFGSGTRLTVV.

V usage is TRBV15 and J usage is TRBJ1-6; unclear D gene. CDR1 is LNHNV and CDR2 is YYDKDF in the germline V gene (reference sequence). The length of the CDR3 is 16 residues. Trimming cost V 0 bases and J 2 bases, with 8 bases left between them. The CDR3 loop is CATSRDTDPYNSPLHF. The CDR3 bases are TGTGCCACCAGCAGAGATACGGATCCCTATAATTCACCCCTCCACTTT.

The V call is TRBV7-8, the J call TRBJ2-1; D ambiguous. V was pared by 2 bases and J by 8 bases, with 16 bases between. Germline CDR1 SGHVS, CDR2 FQNEAQ. CDR3 length: 15 amino acids. The CDR3 sequence: CASSLNSVQIHEQFF. CDR3 DNA: TGTGCCAGCAGCTTAAATAGTGTCCAGATCCATGAGCAGTTCTTC.

This clone was seen at least ten times. This chain links TRBV18 with TRBJ1-3; the match to TRBD1 covers 7 bases. CDR1 is KGHSH, CDR2 LQKENI, per germline. The length of the CDR3 is 16 residues. The junction had 8 bases not matched to a gene; V was cut back by 3 bases and J by 3 bases. The CDR3 bases are TGTGCCAGCTCACCTTCAGGGGGGCAAAATGGAAACACCATATATTTT. Residues: CASSPSGGQNGNTIYF.

The chain carries TRBV9 and TRBJ2-3; D remains ambiguous. Germline V gene data show CDR1 as SGDLS and CDR2 as YYNGEE. Deletions cut 0 bases from V and 5 bases from J, with 13 bases between. This CDR3 is built from 15 residues. The CDR3 sequence: CASSVGQQPQDTQYF. CDR3 coding DNA: TGTGCCAGCAGCGTAGGCCAGCAACCACAAGATACGCAGTATTTT.

The V and J genes are TRBV27 and TRBJ1-5; D ambiguous. The CDR3 length is 13 residues. From germline, CDR1 is MNHEY and CDR2 SMNVEV (reference sequence). Trimming removed 2 bases at V and 7 bases at J, with 9 bases between. The CDR3 sequence is CASSLRPSQPQHF. In DNA, the CDR3 is TGTGCCAGCAGTTTACGCCCAAGCCAGCCCCAGCATTTT.

The chain carries TRBV7-9 and TRBJ2-3; 14 nucleotides match TRBD2. CDR3 size: 17 residues. The germline V gene encodes CDR1 SEHNR and CDR2 FQNEAQ (reference sequence). J gave up 2 bases and V 5 bases, and 6 bases lay outside the gene matches. The chain's CDR3 is CASSPRLAGGPTDTQYF. The CDR3 DNA sequence: TGTGCCAGCAGCCCCCGACTAGCGGGAGGGCCCACAGATACGCAGTATTTT.

This clone was seen just once. The chain has TRBV5-5 and TRBJ2-7; TRBD2 matches at 12 bases. The CDR3 spans 15 residues. Germline V lookup: CDR1 SGHKS, CDR2 YYEKEE (reference sequence). V was pared by 1 base and J by 1 base, with 0 bases of the junction left unmatched. The CDR3 is CASSLTSGGSYEQYF. The CDR3, as DNA: TGTGCCAGCAGCTTGACTAGCGGGGGGTCCTACGAGCAGTACTTC.